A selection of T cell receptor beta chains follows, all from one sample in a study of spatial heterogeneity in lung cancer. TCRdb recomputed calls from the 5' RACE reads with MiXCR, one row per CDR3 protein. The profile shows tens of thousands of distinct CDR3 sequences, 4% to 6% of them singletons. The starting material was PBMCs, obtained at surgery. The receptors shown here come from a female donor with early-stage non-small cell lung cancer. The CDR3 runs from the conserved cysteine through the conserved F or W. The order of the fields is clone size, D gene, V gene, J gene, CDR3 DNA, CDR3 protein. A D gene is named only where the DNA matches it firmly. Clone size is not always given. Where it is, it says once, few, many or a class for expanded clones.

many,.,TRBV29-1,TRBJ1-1,TGCAGCGTTGTGGGGGACAACTCAGACCCGGGAGCTTTCTTT,CSVVGDNSDPGAFF
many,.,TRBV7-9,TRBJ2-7,TGTGCCAGCAGCACCTCGGACCGGAGCTCCTACGAGCAGTACTTC,CASSTSDRSSYEQYF
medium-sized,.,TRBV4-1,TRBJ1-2,TGCGCCAGCAGCCAAGTAGCGGGGGAAGGAAAAGGCTACACCTTC,CASSQVAGEGKGYTF
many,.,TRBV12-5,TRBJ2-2,TGTGCTAGTGGTTTGGGGACAGAAAACACCGGGGAGCTGTTTTTT,CASGLGTENTGELFF
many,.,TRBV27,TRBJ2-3,TGTGCCAGCAGTTTATCGCCAGGGCCTAGCACAGATACGCAGTATTTT,CASSLSPGPSTDTQYF
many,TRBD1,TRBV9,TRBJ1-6,TGTGCCAGCAGCGAGGGGGACAGCTATTCACCCCTCCACTTT,CASSEGDSYSPLHF
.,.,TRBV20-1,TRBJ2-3,TGCAGTGCTAGACCTCGGACGGGAGGCACAGATACGCAGTATTTT,CSARPRTGGTDTQYF
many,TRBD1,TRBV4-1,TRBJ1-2,TGCGCCAGCAGCCTAAGACAGGGGGCGCCGGGCTACACCTTC,CASSLRQGAPGYTF
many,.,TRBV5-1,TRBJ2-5,TGCGCCAGCAGCTTGAAAGTACAAGAGACCCAGTACTTC,CASSLKVQETQYF
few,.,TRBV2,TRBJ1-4,TGTGCCAGCAGTGACAAGGGAACTAATGAAAAACTGTTTTTT,CASSDKGTNEKLFF
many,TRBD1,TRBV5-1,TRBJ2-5,TGCGCCAGCAGCACTTCGGGGACAGTGGAGACCCAGTACTTC,CASSTSGTVETQYF
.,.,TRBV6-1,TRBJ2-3,TGTGCCAGCAGTGAAAGAGACACCCGCACAGATACGCAGTATTTT,CASSERDTRTDTQYF
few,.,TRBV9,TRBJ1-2,TGTGCCAGCAGCGTACCCGGCTCTTATGGCTACACCTTC,CASSVPGSYGYTF
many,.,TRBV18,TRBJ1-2,TGTGCCAGCTCACCACCGAGGGGGTCGGCCTATGGCTACACCTTC,CASSPPRGSAYGYTF
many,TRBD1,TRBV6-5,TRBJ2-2,TGTGCCAGCAGTACCCCAGGGGGAAATACCGGGGAGCTGTTTTTT,CASSTPGGNTGELFF
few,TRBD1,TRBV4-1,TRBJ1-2,TGCGCCAGCAGCCAAGAGTTCAGGGGGCGCCGATTCTATGGCTACACCTTC,CASSQEFRGRRFYGYTF
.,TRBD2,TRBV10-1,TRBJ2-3,TGCGCCAGCAGTGGTCCGGGACTAGCGGGGCTCACAGATACGCAGTATTTT,CASSGPGLAGLTDTQYF